The text below deals with one T cell receptor beta chain. The antigen this receptor binds is unknown. No clone much larger than this one lies a single base away; base qualities are absent. The entry originates in a study of T cell responses to AZD1222 COVID-19 vaccine (dated by TCRdb to about 2021). At the level of the whole study: AZD1222 recipients given second doses at about 4 weeks or at about 12 weeks were pooled, since spike-specific TCR depth and breadth were not found to differ between the two schedules. Trial participants were enrolled into age subgroups of 18-55, 56-69 and 70-plus years, which contained about 160, 30 and 59 TCR-sequenced participants, respectively. TCR sequencing covered over 230 trial participants: around 210 given two doses of AZD1222 and around 26 given two doses of MenACWY control vaccine.

At the junction V is shortened by 1 base and J by 5 bases, with 15 bases in between. Looking up the germline V gene (reference sequence) yields CDR1 SGHNT and CDR2 YYREEE. The CDR3, from cysteine to phenylalanine, totals 15 residues. Only the CDR3 part of the read is kept: 45 bases, read in frame from the first base. The CDR3 regions of human TCRbeta chains were analyzed by immunosequencing. The paper's processing steps were these. TCRs in the repertoires were compared against a reference library of SARS-CoV-2-specific TCRs that had been generated with the MIRA antigen-specificity platform. Breadth was defined as the fraction of unique TCRs that were SARS-CoV-2-associated. Depth was defined as the fraction of total T cells that were SARS-CoV-2-associated. Each spike-specific TCR was assigned to its reactive spike region and to a CD4 or CD8 class using the MIRA data. Log10-transformed breadth and depth values were compared by one-way ANOVA with Sidak's multiple comparisons tests. The table comes from immuneACCESS by way of TCRdb, which keeps in-frame sequences with V and J called. Part of the clones is missing from these tables; in studies checked, under half for an unresolved V gene and the rest for unknown reasons. Clonal size and the V and J genes are those of that table, whereas D and trimming came from the DNA. Counted in this sample were roughly 62,000 clones; 76% of them appeared once. More than 13% of the sample is taken by the ten largest.

Reading the label with the study, this specimen's time point is: baseline before first vaccination. Vaccinee samples were obtained from the UK trials COV001 and COV002, which included a single-blind randomized controlled phase 2/3 trial of AZD1222 (ChAdOx1 nCoV-19) in healthy adults. Trial participant PBMC samples were collected at day 0 and day 28 after the second dose for TCRbeta chain sequencing. The study at large found these results: In the small 56-69-year group, the increase in depth fell short of significance, most likely because of low power. The whole spike protein was spanned by vaccine-associated CD4 TCRs, and dominant responses were seen in regions 160-218 and 743-854. After two AZD1222 doses, both the breadth and the depth of spike-specific TCRs were significantly higher than at day 0 and than in MenACWY recipients. Participants were mostly white British, with more females than males. The authors suggested clonal diversity may have been underestimated. Only five to seven AZD1222 recipients were SARS-CoV-2 seropositive at baseline, limiting conclusions about previously exposed vaccinees. Because no samples from the day 14 peak response were available, repertoires could be characterized only after the peak T cell response. Reportedly, close to half of the unique spike-specific TCRs recognized epitopes lying outside the regions that are mutated in the B.1.351 and B.1.1.7 variants.

The sequence links TRBV5-4 to TRBJ2-5; TRBD2 is a weak D gene call, 6 bases matching. The source was peripheral blood, collected on day 0 of AZD1222 vaccination. This TCR came from an adult in good health. The CDR3 here reads CASSLMGGLGETQYF. The sequenced DNA is TGTGCCAGCAGCTTGATGGGGGGACTCGGGGAGACCCAGTACTTC.